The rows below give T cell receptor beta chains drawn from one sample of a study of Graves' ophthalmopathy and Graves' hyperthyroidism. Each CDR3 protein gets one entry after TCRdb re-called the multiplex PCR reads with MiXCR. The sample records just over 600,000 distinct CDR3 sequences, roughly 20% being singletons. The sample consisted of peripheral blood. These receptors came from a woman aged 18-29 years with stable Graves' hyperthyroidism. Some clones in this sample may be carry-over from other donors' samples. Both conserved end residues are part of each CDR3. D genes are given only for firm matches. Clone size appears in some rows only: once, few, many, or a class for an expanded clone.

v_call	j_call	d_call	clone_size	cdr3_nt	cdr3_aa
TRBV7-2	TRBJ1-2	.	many	TGTGCCAGCAGCTGGTCAGGGGACTATGGCTACACCTTC	CASSWSGDYGYTF
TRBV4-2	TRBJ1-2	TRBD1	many	TGTGCCAGCAGCCATGCCGACAGGGCCGTTAACTATGGCTACACCTTC	CASSHADRAVNYGYTF
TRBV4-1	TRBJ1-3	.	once	TGCGCCAGCAGCCAAGGGGGCACGAAAAGTGGAAACACCATATATTTT	CASSQGGTKSGNTIYF
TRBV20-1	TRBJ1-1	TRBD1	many	TGCAGTGCTAGAGATCGGAACAGGGGCATGAACACTGAAGCTTTCTTT	CSARDRNRGMNTEAFF
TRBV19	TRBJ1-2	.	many	TGTGCCAGCCGATATGGCTACACCTTC	CASRYGYTF
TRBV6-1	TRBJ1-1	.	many	TGTGCCAGCAGGACGACGGAGACTGAAGCTTTCTTT	CASRTTETEAFF
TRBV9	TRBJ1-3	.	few	TGTGCCAGCAGCGTTGGGGCGGACGCTCGGGCCATATATTTT	CASSVGADARAIYF
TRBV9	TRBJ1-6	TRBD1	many	TGTGCCAGCAGCGCAGCAGGGGGTCTGAGTTCACCCCTCCACTTT	CASSAAGGLSSPLHF
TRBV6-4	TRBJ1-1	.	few	TGTGCCAGCAGTGTATCACCCGACAGCGTGAACACTGAAGCTTTCTTT	CASSVSPDSVNTEAFF
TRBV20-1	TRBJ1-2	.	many	TGCAGTGCTACAGCTAACTATGGCTACACCTTC	CSATANYGYTF
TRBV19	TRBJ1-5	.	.	TGTGCCAGTACGAACAGGGTTCATCAGCCCCAGCATTTT	CASTNRVHQPQHF
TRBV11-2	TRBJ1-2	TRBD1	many	TGTGCCAGCAGCTACCCGGGACAGGGATTACTCTATGGCTACACCTTC	CASSYPGQGLLYGYTF
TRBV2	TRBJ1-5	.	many	TGTGCCAGCGACCTCGAGGGCAAAAGCAATCAGCCCCAGCATTTT	CASDLEGKSNQPQHF
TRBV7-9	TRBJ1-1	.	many	TGTGCCAGCACCGCGTCGGGGAGTACCACTGAAGCTTTCTTT	CASTASGSTTEAFF
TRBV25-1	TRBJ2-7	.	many	TGTGCCAGCAGTGAGACCGGTGACCTTTCAGGGCGGCGAGACTTC	CASSETGDLSGRRDF
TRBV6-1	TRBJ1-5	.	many	TGTGCCAGCAGCCTCGGATTGGACAATCAGCCCCAGCATTTT	CASSLGLDNQPQHF
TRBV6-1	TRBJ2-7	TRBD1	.	TGTGCCAGCAGTGAAGTAGGGACAGGGGCCACCGTCGGGCAGTACTTC	CASSEVGTGATVGQYF
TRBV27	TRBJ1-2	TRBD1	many	TGTGCCAGCAGTTTAGGCCCCGGCAGGGGGCTTGGCTACACCTTC	CASSLGPGRGLGYTF
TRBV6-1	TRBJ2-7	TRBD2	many	TGTGCCAGCAGTGCCAGACTAGCGGGCAACTACGAGCAGTACTTC	CASSARLAGNYEQYF
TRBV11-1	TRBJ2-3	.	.	TGTGCCAGCAGCTTAGCCCCCCACAGGACAGTTCTTTTGGGCACAGATACGCAGTATTTT	CASSLAPHRTVLLGTDTQYF
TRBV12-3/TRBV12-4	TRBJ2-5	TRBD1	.	TGTGCCAGCAGTTTAGGGACAGGGACAGAGACCCAGTACTTC	CASSLGTGTETQYF
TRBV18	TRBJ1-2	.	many	TGTGCCAGCTCACCAGTGAAGGAGACTTCTAACTATGGCTACACCTTC	CASSPVKETSNYGYTF
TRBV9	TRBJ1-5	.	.	TGTGCCAGCAGCGTAGGAGCAGAAAGCAATCAGCCCCAGCATTTT	CASSVGAESNQPQHF
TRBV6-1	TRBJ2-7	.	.	TGTGCCAGCTCACCACTTACAGGGGGGGACGAGCAGTACTTC	CASSPLTGGDEQYF
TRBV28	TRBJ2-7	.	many	TGTGCCAGCAGTTTACTTGGGCACCAGTACTTC	CASSLLGHQYF
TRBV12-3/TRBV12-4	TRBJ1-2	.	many	TGTGCCAGCAGTTTGGACAGATCCTATGGCTACACCTTC	CASSLDRSYGYTF
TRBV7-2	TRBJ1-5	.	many	TGTGCCAGCAGCACGGCGACACCTAGGGATCAGCCCCAGCATTTT	CASSTATPRDQPQHF
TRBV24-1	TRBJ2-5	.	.	TGTGCCACCAGTGATCCCGACGAGGGAGAGACCCAGTACTTC	CATSDPDEGETQYF
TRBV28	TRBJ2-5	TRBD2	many	TGTGCCAGCAGTCCATCACTAGCGGGAGTAGAGACCCAGTACTTC	CASSPSLAGVETQYF
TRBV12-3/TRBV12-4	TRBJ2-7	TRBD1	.	TGTGCCAGCAGCCAACCCGGGACAGGGACCAATTACGAGCAGTACTTC	CASSQPGTGTNYEQYF
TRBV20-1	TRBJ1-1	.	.	TGCAGTGCTAGAACAGGACCCCAGGAGACTGAAGCTTTCTTT	CSARTGPQETEAFF
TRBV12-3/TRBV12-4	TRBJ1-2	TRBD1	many	TGTGCCAGCAGTTCAGGGGGCGAAAACTATGGCTACACCTTC	CASSSGGENYGYTF
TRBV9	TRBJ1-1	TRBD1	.	TGTGCCAGCAGCGTAGCCCGACAGGGAGACACTGAAGCTTTCTTT	CASSVARQGDTEAFF
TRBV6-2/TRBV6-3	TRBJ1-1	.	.	TGTGCCAGCAGTTGGGGGCCGGCCACTGAAGCTTTCTTT	CASSWGPATEAFF
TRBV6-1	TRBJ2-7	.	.	TGTGCCAGCAGCCCAATAAAATCGGGGATCTCCTACGAGCAGTACTTC	CASSPIKSGISYEQYF
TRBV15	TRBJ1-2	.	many	TGTGCCACCAGCAGAGGTTACGGGGGTGGCGGGAGCTATGGCTACACCTTC	CATSRGYGGGGSYGYTF
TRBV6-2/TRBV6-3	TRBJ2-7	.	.	TGTGCCAGCAGTTACTCGAATTTGGTCAGGGAGTACGAGCAGTACTTC	CASSYSNLVREYEQYF
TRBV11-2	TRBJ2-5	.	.	TGTGCCAGCACCCCACTGGGGACTTACCAAGAGACCCAGTACTTC	CASTPLGTYQETQYF
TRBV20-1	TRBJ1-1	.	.	TGCGGTGCTGGAGTAGCTTTCTTT	CGAGVAFF
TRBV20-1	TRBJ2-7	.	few	TGCAGTGCTAGAGGTCGGTTGGTAGGAGGGGTCGAGCAGTACTTC	CSARGRLVGGVEQYF
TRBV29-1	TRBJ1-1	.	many	TGCAGCGGCAACAGGGAGAACACTGAAGCTTTCTTT	CSGNRENTEAFF